These 17 T cell receptor beta chains were sequenced from one sample in a study of T-cell reconstitution after alpha-beta-depleted transplantation in children (dated by TCRdb to 2016 to 2018). Library prep was done by PCR. Sequencer: Illumina HiSeq 2500. Molecular barcoding was employed in the preparation of TCR libraries, with unique molecular identifiers being used to normalize TCRbeta repertoire quantification. The public reads were run again by TCRdb, first through fastp at Q25 and then through MiXCR, and only productive beta chains were kept. All rows with the same CDR3 protein become a single entry with the most common DNA and genes. This sample holds around 600,000 distinct CDR3 sequences; approximately 10% were observed only once. Roughly 4% of the sample is held by the ten biggest clonotypes. The sample was PBMCs from the stem cell graft donor, taken from the stem cell graft. These receptors all stem from a human donor who donated a stem cell graft to a child with acute myeloid leukemia.

There are a few counts of this clonotype. The chain has TRBV7-2 and TRBJ2-7; D call uncertain. CDR1 is SGHTA, CDR2 FQGNSA, per germline. CDR3 length: 15 amino acids. Between the trimmed V and J ends, which lost 3 bases and 6 bases, there was a span of 18 bases. The CDR3 bases are TGTGCCAGCAGCTTGGGTTATAGCACCCGGAGCGAGCAGTACTTC. This translates into CASSLGYSTRSEQYF.

The gene calls are TRBV29-1 and TRBJ2-1, with 7 nucleotides matching TRBD1. The J segment lost 10 bases and the V segment lost 8 bases, leaving 11 bases of the junction unmatched. Germline loops: CDR1 SQVTM, CDR2 ANQGSEA. The CDR3 length is 12 residues. CDR3 region: CSTGKTGNEQFF. In DNA form, the CDR3 reads TGCAGCACGGGGAAGACAGGGAACGAGCAGTTCTTC.

This clonotype has a count of ten or more. The chain links TRBV4-2 to TRBJ1-5, with D possibly matching TRBD1 (5 bases). There are 14 residues in the CDR3. V dropped 1 base and J dropped 8 bases, with 12 bases sitting between them. Germline CDR1 is LGHNA and CDR2 is YNFKEQ. The CDR3 DNA follows: TGTGCCAGCAGCCAAGGGGCCGGGGACGAGCCCCAGCATTTT. It is translated as CASSQGAGDEPQHF.

The table lists this clonotype with a few counts. The chain recombines TRBV7-9 with TRBJ1-5, with D hard to call. V was trimmed by 2 bases and J by 7 bases, leaving 9 bases between them. Per the germline V gene, CDR1 is SEHNR and CDR2 is FQNEAQ (reference sequence). The CDR3 runs to 13 residues. The CDR3 region has the DNA TGTGCCAGCAGCTTACAGGCCAGCCAGCCCCAGCATTTT. It yields the protein CASSLQASQPQHF.

The chain recombines TRBV7-9 with TRBJ2-7, with TRBD2 identical over 11 bases. The CDR3 spans 14 residues. The trim removed 4 bases at V and 6 bases at J, leaving 5 bases unmatched. In germline, CDR1 is SEHNR, CDR2 FQNEAQ (reference sequence). The CDR3 loop is CASSSNLAGGEQYF. The CDR3 DNA reads as TGTGCCAGCAGCTCCAATCTAGCGGGAGGCGAGCAGTACTTC.

In its sample, this clonotype was seen many times. The V gene is TRBV24-1, the J gene TRBJ2-5; 8 bases match TRBD1. The CDR3 is made up of 14 amino acids. The trim removed 3 bases at V and 4 bases at J, leaving 3 bases unmatched. Germline V gene data show CDR1 as KGHDR and CDR2 as SFDVKD. DNA for the CDR3: TGTGCCACCAGTGATCAGACAGGGGCAGAGACCCAGTACTTC. It is translated as CATSDQTGAETQYF.

This clonotype was detected a few times. The chain carries TRBV28 and TRBJ1-5; D may be TRBD1 (5 bases). The V end lost 7 bases, the J end lost 6 bases, and 16 bases lay between the germline ends. Germline CDR1 and CDR2: MDHEN and SYDVKM. The CDR3 runs 14 residues. The CDR3 bases are TGTGCCAGCACTCTGGGGGGGTCCGGTCAGCCCCAGCATTTT. Translating gives CASTLGGSGQPQHF.

The rearrangement uses TRBV20-1 and TRBJ2-7; TRBD2 matches at 7 bases. From germline, CDR1 is DFQATT and CDR2 SNEGSKA (reference sequence). Losses at the gene ends were 5 bases for V and 0 bases for J; bases not matched to a gene: 7. This CDR3 is 14 amino acids long. CDR3 DNA sequence: TGCAGTGCTCCAACTAGCGTCAGCTCCTACGAGCAGTACGTC. It is translated as CSAPTSVSSYEQYV.

This clonotype was recorded at least ten times. The CDR3 loop is CSVEWDYGYTF. The CDR3 bases are TGCAGCGTTGAGTGGGACTATGGCTACACCTTC. The chain has TRBV29-1 and TRBJ1-2, with no clear D. V was pared by 3 bases and J by 3 bases, with 5 bases between. CDR1 is SQVTM and CDR2 is ANQGSEA in the germline V gene. The CDR3 runs 11 residues. The full variable domain, rest sourced from reference TRBV29-1 and TRBJ1-2, is SAVISQKPSRDICQRGTSLTIQCQVDSQVTMMFWYRQQPGQSLTLIATANQGSEATYESGFVIDKFPISRPNLTFSTLTVSNMSPEDSSIYLCSVEWDYGYTFGSGTRLTVV.

This clonotype came up many times. CDR3 in amino acids: CSGTRTGPYNEQFF. Here the CDR3 DNA reads TGCAGTGGCACACGGACAGGGCCCTACAATGAGCAGTTCTTC. This chain connects TRBV20-1 to TRBJ2-1, with TRBD1 matching over 8 bases. Looked up from germline, CDR1 is DFQATT and CDR2 is SNEGSKA (reference sequence). The CDR3 spans 14 residues. Unmatched junction bases numbered 7, after V lost 7 bases and J lost 2 bases.

Concerning this clonotype itself: A much more abundant neighbour one base away suggests this may be a read error. The rearrangement links TRBV20-1 to TRBJ2-1, with 10 bases that match TRBD2. The CDR3 covers 17 residues. CDR1 is DFQATT and CDR2 is SNEGSKA in the germline V gene (reference sequence). CDR3 loop: CCARDREREGLYNEQFF. Here the CDR3 DNA reads TGCTGTGCTAGAGATAGGGAGCGGGAGGGACTTTACAATGAGCAGTTCTTC.

A few counts support this clonotype. V is TRBV20-1 and J is TRBJ1-5; no clear D gene. This CDR3 is 15 amino acids long. V lost 0 bases, J lost 3 bases, and 12 bases lay in between. Germline V gene lookup returns CDR1 DFQATT and CDR2 SNEGSKA (reference sequence). For the CDR3, the DNA is TGCAGTGCTAGAGATTCTAGGTCTGACAATCAGCCCCAGCATTTT. It codes for CSARDSRSDNQPQHF.

Only a few counts were recorded for this clonotype. This CDR3 is CASTVISGGVETQYF. The CDR3 bases are TGTGCCAGCACGGTGATTAGCGGAGGGGTTGAGACCCAGTACTTC. The rearrangement joins TRBV27 to TRBJ2-5; the D gene is possibly TRBD2 (6 bases). CDR1 is MNHEY, CDR2 SMNVEV, per germline (reference sequence). Trimming cost V 7 bases and J 5 bases, with 20 bases left between them. This CDR3 spans 15 amino acids.

This clonotype was counted at least ten times. One end of the junction is discordant with germline, which a read error may explain. The chain has TRBV12-3 or TRBV12-4 and TRBJ1-1; D gene ambiguous. The CDR3 contains 16 residues. The CDR3 region has the DNA TGTGCCAGCAGTCCGGTGGAAACGCTGGGGAACACTGAAGTTTTCTTT. Its translation is CASSPVETLGNTEVFF.

This clonotype was seen many times. The chain is built from TRBV28 and TRBJ1-4; perhaps TRBD1 as D (6 bases). The V gene's germline CDR1 is MDHEN and CDR2 SYDVKM. V was clipped by 1 base and J by 3 bases, with 12 bases between them. The CDR3 spans 16 residues. CDR3 in amino acids: CASSLSDRRSNEKLFF. The DNA of the CDR3 is TGTGCCAGCAGTTTATCCGACAGGCGATCTAATGAAAAACTGTTTTTT.

The V gene is TRBV5-1, the J gene TRBJ1-1; 9 bases map to TRBD1. The germline V gene has CDR1 SGHRS and CDR2 YFSETQ. This CDR3 is 15 amino acids long. Losses at the gene ends were 4 bases for V and 7 bases for J; bases not matched to a gene: 11. In DNA form, the CDR3 reads TGCGCCAGCAGCAAAGCTTCCGGGACAGGGATTGAAGCTTTCTTT. This translates into CASSKASGTGIEAFF.

This clonotype has only a few counts. The chain employs TRBV29-1 and TRBJ2-2, with 8 bases matching TRBD2. V was pared by 7 bases and J by 6 bases, with 10 bases of the junction left unmatched. The CDR3 is 14 residues long. The germline V gene has CDR1 SQVTM and CDR2 ANQGSEA. This CDR3 is CSAPGLDVPGELFF. The CDR3 nucleotides are TGCAGCGCACCGGGACTAGATGTCCCCGGGGAGCTGTTTTTT.